This T cell receptor beta chain was recorded in a study of response to subunit inactivated influenza vaccine. This clonotype was picked up a small number of times. The CDR3 has 15 residues. The V gene's germline CDR1 is SGDLS and CDR2 YYNGEE. Trimming pared 0 bases from V and 1 base from J, leaving 10 bases between. TCRdb reanalysed the RT-PCR reads using MiXCR and keeps one entry per CDR3 protein. The sample consists of roughly 500,000 distinct CDR3 sequences, roughly 23% of them appearing once. In addition, the sample was reused for a study of T cells expressing NK-cell markers. That work adds: Beta-chain TCR cDNA was generated via 5'RACE template switching with UMIs. The sequencing cohort of eight donors included seven HCMV-seropositive individuals and one seronegative individual. Several experiments confined sorting to alpha-beta TCR T cells with an anti-gamma-delta TCR antibody. In a group of several donors, dominant NKG2C+ clonotypes represented 1.0-7.0% of CD8+ T cells. The leading position in the CD3+CD56-NKG2C+ fraction of several donors also went to these clonotypes.

Here the sequenced sample was CD4+ T cells sorted from PBMCs, taken roughly 12 days after vaccination. The source of this sequence is a man in his forties or fifties who received an inactivated influenza vaccine. V and J are TRBV9 and TRBJ1-1; D not certain. The CDR3 spells CASSVGWGANTEAFF. The DNA of the CDR3 is TGTGCCAGCAGCGTAGGTTGGGGTGCGAACACTGAAGCTTTCTTT.